The TCR beta chain under discussion was sequenced for a study of response to subunit inactivated influenza vaccine. The study's findings and limits: New T cells are recruited in small numbers by each seasonal influenza vaccination, according to the authors' suggestion.

Each CDR3 protein gets one entry after TCRdb re-called the RT-PCR reads with MiXCR. Here the sample spans 550,000 to 800,000 distinct CDR3 sequences, 15% to 17% being singletons. This clonotype showed up just a few times. What it recognizes is unknown. Germline CDR1 LGHNA, CDR2 YSLEER. V dropped 0 bases and J dropped 4 bases, with 13 bases sitting between them. This CDR3 has 15 residues. V gene TRBV4-3 combines with J gene TRBJ2-7, with D uncertain. The source is a man over 45 who received an inactivated influenza vaccine. The input for sequencing was PBMCs from blood, taken 12 days after vaccination. CDR3 region: CASSQDRRAGYEQYF. The CDR3 DNA sequence: TGCGCCAGCAGCCAAGATCGACGGGCCGGGTACGAGCAGTACTTC.